The 28 T cell receptor beta chains presented below share a single source sample, sequenced in a study of T cell responses to AZD1222 COVID-19 vaccine. Profiled with immunoSEQ multiplex PCR; TCRdb holds only in-frame clones, not every one. The sample shows 110,000 to 150,000 clones, approximately 90% of them seen only once. Material: peripheral blood, obtained 28 days after the second AZD1222 dose. The receptors were gathered from an adult who received the AZD1222 COVID-19 vaccine.

The rearrangement joins TRBV28 to TRBJ2-7, with TRBD1 identical over 7 bases. The CDR3 runs to 14 residues. V trimming: 5 bases; J trimming: 4 bases; junction bases outside the gene matches: 8. Germline CDR1 MDHEN, CDR2 SYDVKM. As DNA, the CDR3 is TGTGCCAGCAGTCCAGACAGGGCCGCATACGAGCAGTACTTC. Translated: CASSPDRAAYEQYF. The variable domain in full, with the rest retrieved from reference TRBV28 and TRBJ2-7, is DVKVTQSSRYLVKRTGEKVFLECVQDMDHENMFWYRQDPGLGLRLIYFSYDVKMKEKGDIPEGYSVSREKKERFSLILESASTNQTSMYLCASSPDRAAYEQYFGPGTRLTVT.

V is TRBV2 and J is TRBJ2-5, with D possibly called TRBD1 or TRBD2 (6 bases each). The germline gives CDR1 SNHLY, CDR2 FYNNEI. The CDR3 has 14 amino acids. V lost 8 bases and J 5 bases, leaving 18 bases between the germline ends. The DNA for the CDR3 is TGTGCCAGCTCGCCGGGGTGGGGGGCGGAGACCCAGTACTTC. Its protein product is CASSPGWGAETQYF.

V is TRBV28 and J is TRBJ1-5; 11 bases agree with TRBD1. The CDR3 has 16 residues. Unmatched junction bases numbered 5, after V lost 4 bases and J lost 3 bases. Germline lookup yields CDR1 MDHEN and CDR2 SYDVKM. Here the CDR3 reads CASSSPGQGDNQPQHF. In DNA, the CDR3 is TGTGCCAGCAGTTCGCCGGGACAGGGGGACAATCAGCCCCAGCATTTT.

The J gene is TRBJ2-7, the V gene TRBV7-2; maybe TRBD1 (6 bases). Per germline, CDR1 SGHTA and CDR2 FQGNSA. The CDR3 length is 14 residues. Between the trimmed V and J ends, which lost 5 bases and 3 bases, there was a span of 14 bases. CDR3 loop: CASSPTGQLYEQYF. In DNA form, the CDR3 reads TGTGCCAGCAGCCCTACCGGACAGCTCTACGAGCAGTACTTC. The variable domain in full, with the rest retrieved from reference TRBV7-2 and TRBJ2-7, is GAGVSQSPSNKVTEKGKDVELRCDPISGHTALYWYRQSLGQGLEFLIYFQGNSAPDKSGLPSDRFSAERTGGSVSTLTIQRTQQEDSAVYLCASSPTGQLYEQYFGPGTRLTVT.

V is TRBV7-2 and J is TRBJ2-3; D is perhaps TRBD2 (6 bases). Germline assignment: CDR1 SGHTA and CDR2 FQGNSA. CDR3 size: 16 residues. V lost 3 bases, J lost 0 bases, and 13 bases lay in between. The CDR3 loop is CASSFVGGRSTDTQYF. The CDR3 DNA follows: TGTGCCAGCAGCTTTGTCGGGGGACGGAGCACAGATACGCAGTATTTT. Combining the CDR3 with reference TRBV7-2 and TRBJ2-3 gives the whole variable domain GAGVSQSPSNKVTEKGKDVELRCDPISGHTALYWYRQSLGQGLEFLIYFQGNSAPDKSGLPSDRFSAERTGGSVSTLTIQRTQQEDSAVYLCASSFVGGRSTDTQYFGPGTRLTVL.

The DNA for the CDR3 is TGCAGCGTTGTCGGACAGGGGAGCTGGGGCTACACCTTC. This gives the protein CSVVGQGSWGYTF. The chain couples TRBV29-1 to TRBJ1-2, with 9 bases matching TRBD1. Germline V gene lookup returns CDR1 SQVTM and CDR2 ANQGSEA. The J segment lost 8 bases and the V segment lost 4 bases, leaving 8 bases of the junction unmatched. CDR3 size: 13 residues.

The rearrangement links TRBV27 to TRBJ2-5, with a possible D match to TRBD1 (6 bases). CDR3 length: 15 residues. Per germline, CDR1 MNHEY and CDR2 SMNVEV (reference sequence). Trimming removed 6 bases at V and 3 bases at J, with 17 bases between. The DNA for the CDR3 is TGTGCCAGCAGCCCTCTAATCAGGGGCAAAGAGACCCAGTACTTC. Translation gives CASSPLIRGKETQYF.

In this sample, this clone turned up once. This chain links TRBV29-1 with TRBJ1-4, with 8 bases lining up with TRBD1. V was clipped by 6 bases and J by 10 bases; unmatched bases: 13. CDR3 size: 14 residues. CDR1 is SQVTM, CDR2 ANQGSEA, per germline. CDR3 loop: CSVGWTGNLGKLFF. CDR3 DNA: TGCAGCGTGGGGTGGACAGGGAATCTCGGAAAACTGTTTTTT.

The rearrangement uses TRBV3-1 (or the pseudogene TRBV3-2) and TRBJ2-2, with D maybe TRBD2 (5 bases). This CDR3 has 14 residues. Germline CDR1 is LGHDT and CDR2 is YNNKEL (reference sequence). The ends were cut back, 7 bases at V and 5 bases at J, with 14 bases in the middle. CDR3 protein: CASTRLAQTGELFF. DNA of the CDR3: TGTGCCAGCACCCGTCTAGCCCAGACCGGGGAGCTGTTTTTT.

The chain employs TRBV9 and TRBJ1-2, with 7 nucleotides matching TRBD1. The CDR3 is made up of 14 amino acids. J gave up 5 bases and V 4 bases, and 8 bases lay outside the gene matches. The germline CDR1 and CDR2 sequences are SGDLS and YYNGEE. In nucleotides, the CDR3 is TGTGCCAGCAGCACCTGGACAGGTACTTATGGCTACACCTTC. This gives the protein CASSTWTGTYGYTF.

This clone was picked up one time. The chain employs TRBV5-1 and TRBJ1-2; D is unclear. V was cut by 0 bases and J by 4 bases, with 13 bases left in between. Germline V gene data show CDR1 as SGHRS and CDR2 as YFSETQ. The CDR3 totals 15 residues. In nucleotides, the CDR3 is TGCGCCAGCAGCTTGGCTGGGCAAAGAGTCTATGGCTACACCTTC. It specifies CASSLAGQRVYGYTF.

The gene calls are TRBV3-1 (or the pseudogene TRBV3-2) and TRBJ2-2; the D is unclear. Deletions cut 0 bases from V and 1 base from J, with 3 bases between. The CDR3 totals 14 residues. Germline CDR1 is LGHDT and CDR2 is YNNKEL (reference sequence). The CDR3: CASSQEENTGELFF. DNA for the CDR3: TGTGCCAGCAGCCAAGAAGAGAACACCGGGGAGCTGTTTTTT.

This rearrangement joins TRBV6-2 or TRBV6-3 to TRBJ1-5; D possibly corresponds to TRBD1 (5 bases). The CDR3 loop spans 14 amino acids. Germline assignment: CDR1 MNHEY and CDR2 SVGEGT. The ends were cut back, 2 bases at V and 6 bases at J, with 11 bases in the middle. CDR3 nucleotide sequence: TGTGCCAGCAGTTACGGACAAGTTGGTCAGCCCCAGCATTTT. This encodes CASSYGQVGQPQHF.

This chain uses TRBV5-1 with TRBJ2-3, with 9 nucleotides matching TRBD2. V lost 4 bases, J lost 2 bases, and 8 bases stayed unmatched. The CDR3 spans 16 residues. Germline V lookup: CDR1 SGHRS, CDR2 YFSETQ. CDR3 sequence: CASSPIAGEITDTQYF. The CDR3 region has the DNA TGCGCCAGCAGCCCTATAGCGGGGGAAATCACAGATACGCAGTATTTT.

On this clone: This sample also contains other DNA sequences that code for the same CDR3. CDR3 sequence: CASSLDRAGYGYTF. The CDR3 DNA reads TGTGCCAGCAGCTTAGATCGGGCGGGCTATGGCTACACCTTC. The J gene is TRBJ1-2, the V gene TRBV7-3; D gene uncertain. V lost 2 bases, J lost 4 bases, and 11 bases lay in between. Germline CDR1 is SGHTA and CDR2 is FQGTGA. The CDR3 extends over 14 amino acids.

The gene calls are TRBV12-3 or TRBV12-4 and TRBJ2-7; TRBD1 aligns across 7 bases. J lost 2 bases, V lost 7 bases, and 5 bases had no gene match. The CDR3 contains 13 residues. The CDR3 sequence is CASIAGGAYEQYF. Written as DNA, the CDR3 is TGTGCCAGCATAGCAGGGGGAGCCTACGAGCAGTACTTC.

This sequence joins TRBV24-1 and TRBJ2-1; TRBD2 agrees at 8 bases. Germline lookup yields CDR1 KGHDR and CDR2 SFDVKD. Germline trimming cut 9 bases from V and 3 bases from J; bases unmatched to any gene: 3. This CDR3 has 13 amino acids. The CDR3 nucleotides are TGTGCCACCGACGGGGGGGTCTACAATGAGCAGTTCTTC. As protein: CATDGGVYNEQFF.

The chain recombines TRBV5-1 with TRBJ2-3; the D gene is possibly TRBD2 (5 bases). Germline values: CDR1 SGHRS, CDR2 YFSETQ. The CDR3 is made up of 15 amino acids. V was trimmed by 3 bases and J by 3 bases, leaving 14 bases between them. CDR3 amino acids: CASSSGWSGTDTQYF. The CDR3 DNA reads as TGCGCCAGCAGCTCTGGATGGTCGGGGACAGATACGCAGTATTTT.

This clone was observed a few times. The chain joins TRBV30 to TRBJ1-6; 9 bases align to TRBD1. The CDR3 covers 16 residues. Germline-derived CDR1 and CDR2 are GTSNPN and SVGIG (reference sequence). V lost 4 bases, J lost 0 bases, and 4 bases stayed unmatched. DNA of the CDR3: TGTGCCTGGACGACAGGGGGAAGCTCCTATAATTCACCCCTCCACTTT. Protein sequence: CAWTTGGSSYNSPLHF.

This clone has just one count. The genes are TRBV27 and TRBJ1-1, with D possibly TRBD1 on 5 matching bases. The CDR3 is made up of 12 amino acids. Germline CDR1 and CDR2: MNHEY and SMNVEV (reference sequence). The V gene lost 5 bases and the J gene lost 5 bases, with 9 bases spanning the gap. CDR3 sequence: CASSGRETEAFF. The DNA for the CDR3 is TGTGCCAGCAGTGGCAGGGAAACTGAAGCTTTCTTT.

The chain recombines TRBV7-3 with TRBJ1-5; 10 bases line up with TRBD1. Germline CDR1 reads SGHTA; CDR2 reads FQGTGA. With 5 bases clipped from V and 2 bases from J, the junction kept 6 bases outside the gene matches. The CDR3 spans 16 residues. In DNA form, the CDR3 reads TGTGCCAGCAGCCTCCCCGGACAGGGGGGCAATCAGCCCCAGCATTTT. Residues: CASSLPGQGGNQPQHF.

Only a few counts were recorded for this clone. The genes are TRBV27 and TRBJ2-1; 8 bases fit TRBD2. The V segment lost 2 bases and the J segment 14 bases; nucleotides outside the gene matches: 2. Germline V gene data show CDR1 as MNHEY and CDR2 as SMNVEV (reference sequence). The CDR3 is 11 residues long. In DNA form, the CDR3 reads TGTGCCAGCAGTTTAGGGACTAGTAAGTTCTTC. This encodes CASSLGTSKFF.

This clone was detected a few times. The rearrangement joins TRBV4-2 to TRBJ2-5, with 7 nucleotides matching TRBD1. The V gene's germline CDR1 is LGHNA and CDR2 YNFKEQ. CDR3 size: 15 residues. V lost 3 bases, J lost 2 bases, and 6 bases stayed unmatched. The CDR3 region has the DNA TGTGCCAGCAGCCAGACCTCGGGACAGCAAGAGACCCAGTACTTC. Translating gives CASSQTSGQQETQYF.

The genes are TRBV4-3 and TRBJ1-3; the D is unclear. The ends were cut back, 0 bases at V and 4 bases at J, with 7 bases in the middle. The CDR3 spans 14 residues. Germline CDR1 LGHNA, CDR2 YSLEER. The CDR3 here is CASSQDGFGNTIYF. CDR3 sequence (DNA): TGCGCCAGCAGCCAAGATGGATTCGGAAACACCATATATTTT.

The chain employs TRBV28 and TRBJ2-1; D is perhaps TRBD1 (5 bases). The germline V gene encodes CDR1 MDHEN and CDR2 SYDVKM. V lost 8 bases and J lost 10, with 21 bases in between. The CDR3 has 14 amino acids. The CDR3: CASGPFRAPYEQFF. The CDR3 DNA follows: TGTGCCAGCGGACCTTTCAGGGCACCGTACGAGCAGTTCTTC.

This rearrangement joins TRBV10-2 to TRBJ2-5, with 8 nucleotides matching TRBD2. This CDR3 is 13 amino acids long. CDR1 is WSHSY, CDR2 SAAADI, per germline. J gave up 6 bases and V 8 bases, and 8 bases lay outside the gene matches. The CDR3 loop is CASAGAGVKTQYF. CDR3 coding DNA: TGCGCCAGCGCGGGAGCGGGGGTGAAGACCCAGTACTTC.

J is TRBJ2-5 and V is TRBV9; D uncertain. Germline-derived CDR1 and CDR2 are SGDLS and YYNGEE. With 7 bases removed from V and 5 bases from J, the gap between germline ends came to 12 bases. The CDR3 is made up of 12 amino acids. The CDR3: CASAEYGETQYF. CDR3 DNA: TGTGCCAGCGCGGAGTACGGGGAGACCCAGTACTTC. Variable domain in full (rest from reference TRBV9 and TRBJ2-5): DSGVTQTPKHLITATGQRVTLRCSPRSGDLSVYWYQQSLDQGLQFLIQYYNGEERAKGNILERFSAQQFPDLHSELNLSSLELGDSALYFCASAEYGETQYFGPGTRLLVL.

The chain uses TRBV5-6 and TRBJ1-2; D possibly corresponds to TRBD1 (6 bases). V was cut by 2 bases and J by 0 bases, with 8 bases left in between. The CDR3 runs to 14 residues. The V gene's germline CDR1 is SGHDT and CDR2 YYEEEE. CDR3 DNA: TGTGCCAGCAGCTTTGGACAGTCTAACTATGGCTACACCTTC. It specifies CASSFGQSNYGYTF.